This entry lists 20 T cell receptor beta chains sequenced from one sample in a study of early stage breast cancer tumors. Sequenced by immunoSEQ multiplex PCR; TCRdb stores in-frame clones only, minus some. Among more than 65,000 clones listed, around 80% were seen once. Sequenced sample: blood. Receptors originate from a person between 35 and 49 years old with breast cancer.

Written as DNA, the CDR3 is TGTGCCAGCAGCTTTGGAGCGGGAGGGCCAACAGATACGCAGTATTTT. Translation gives CASSFGAGGPTDTQYF. The chain joins TRBV11-2 to TRBJ2-3, with 10 positions matching TRBD2. In germline, CDR1 is SGHAT, CDR2 FQNNGV. This CDR3 is 16 amino acids long. V shed 3 bases and J 3 bases; nucleotides not matched to a gene: 6.

This chain joins TRBV6-1 and TRBJ2-1; D possibly corresponds to TRBD2 (6 bases). The CDR3 is made up of 16 amino acids. Trimming left V 0 bases short and J 2 bases short, with 11 bases between. Germline V CDR1 and CDR2: MNHNS, SASEGT. CDR3 sequence reads: CASSEALTSTYNEQFF. CDR3 coding DNA: TGTGCCAGCAGTGAAGCGTTAACTAGCACCTACAATGAGCAGTTCTTC.

The rearrangement links TRBV4-2 to TRBJ2-7; 11 bases are shared with TRBD1. From germline, CDR1 is LGHNA and CDR2 YNFKEQ. J was trimmed by 4 bases and V by 3 bases; bases with no gene match: 8. The CDR3 runs 16 residues. The DNA of the CDR3 is TGTGCCAGCAGCCAGGCCGGGACAGGGGGACGGTACGAGCAGTACTTC. It specifies CASSQAGTGGRYEQYF.

This chain joins TRBV5-6 and TRBJ2-1; 9 nucleotides line up with TRBD2. This CDR3 comprises 15 residues. The germline V gene has CDR1 SGHDT and CDR2 YYEEEE. V lost 4 bases to trimming and J lost 5 bases; unmatched junction nucleotides: 7. The CDR3 loop is CASSLGLAVNNEQFF. For the CDR3, the DNA is TGTGCCAGCAGCCTGGGACTAGCTGTAAACAATGAGCAGTTCTTC.

The chain carries TRBV29-1 and TRBJ2-5; tentatively, D is TRBD2 (6 bases). The germline CDR1 and CDR2 sequences are SQVTM and ANQGSEA. CDR3 length equals 12 residues. Trimming took off 7 bases at V and 4 bases at J, with 13 bases between the two ends. CDR3 sequence (DNA): TGCAGCGCCCGGGACTTCGGAGAGACCCAGTACTTC. This encodes CSARDFGETQYF.

J is TRBJ1-5 and V is TRBV21-1. TRBV21-1 is described as a pseudogene. The CDR3 is 13 amino acids. The CDR3 reads CASSNRGNQPQHF. The CDR3 DNA sequence: TGTGCCAGCAGCAACAGAGGCAATCAGCCCCAGCATTTT.

This clone was seen once. The CDR3 region has the DNA TGTGCCATCAAGGGTAGCGGGAGGGCCAACAATGAGCAGTTCTTC. Amino acid sequence: CAIKGSGRANNEQFF. The chain combines TRBV10-3 with TRBJ2-1; the match to TRBD2 covers 11 bases. Trimming at V came to 7 bases and at J to 5 bases, leaving 7 bases not matched to a gene. The CDR3 totals 15 residues. The germline V gene has CDR1 ENHRY and CDR2 SYGVKD.

The chain recombines TRBV7-2 with TRBJ1-5; unclear D gene. Per germline, CDR1 SGHTA and CDR2 FQGNSA. The CDR3 has 15 amino acids. The V end lost 5 bases, the J end lost 4 bases, and 15 bases lay between the germline ends. CDR3 coding DNA: TGTGCCAGCAGCACAAGACGCGTTACTAATCAGCCCCAGCATTTT. Residues: CASSTRRVTNQPQHF.

This clone was seen a handful of times. The rearrangement uses TRBV19 and TRBJ2-3; TRBD2 matches 8 bases. The CDR3 covers 15 residues. V lost 3 bases to trimming and J lost 2 bases; unmatched junction nucleotides: 4. Germline lookup yields CDR1 LNHDA and CDR2 SQIVND (reference sequence). The CDR3 sequence is CASSMNGRATDTQYF. The CDR3 DNA reads TGTGCCAGTAGTATGAACGGGAGGGCCACAGATACGCAGTATTTT.

The chain carries TRBV5-1 and TRBJ2-1, with D perhaps matching TRBD2 (5 bases). The CDR3 runs 14 residues. Germline CDR1 reads SGHRS; CDR2 reads YFSETQ. V gave up 5 bases and J gave up 6 bases, with 15 bases separating them. CDR3 sequence (DNA): TGCGCCAGCAGGACTATATTTAGTGCCAATGAGCAGTTCTTC. It encodes CASRTIFSANEQFF.

In DNA, the CDR3 is TGCGCCAGCAGTGAAGGGACAGGGTACGAGCAGTACTTC. Translated: CASSEGTGYEQYF. The gene calls are TRBV10-1 and TRBJ2-7; the match to TRBD1 covers 9 bases. Germline V gene data show CDR1 as WNHNN and CDR2 as SYGVQD (reference sequence). CDR3 length: 13 residues. The J segment lost 4 bases and the V segment lost 3 bases, leaving 1 base of the junction unmatched.

The chain couples TRBV6-1 to TRBJ1-5; D is uncertain. The CDR3 is made up of 13 amino acids. Trimming removed 8 bases at V and 0 bases at J, with 8 bases between. Germline lookup yields CDR1 MNHNS and CDR2 SASEGT. The CDR3 DNA follows: TGTGCCAGCGCAGCGGATAGCAATCAGCCCCAGCATTTT. Translating it yields CASAADSNQPQHF.

V is TRBV29-1 and J is TRBJ2-7; D gene unclear. Germline CDR1 and CDR2: SQVTM and ANQGSEA. Deletions cut 7 bases from V and 0 bases from J, with 10 bases between. This CDR3 is built from 12 residues. The CDR3 here is CSAATGSYEQYF. CDR3 nucleotides: TGCAGCGCCGCGACGGGCTCCTACGAGCAGTACTTC.

There are a few counts of this clone. The chain recombines TRBV28 with TRBJ1-5; 8 nucleotides line up with TRBD1. From germline, CDR1 is MDHEN and CDR2 SYDVKM. There are 13 residues in the CDR3. V lost 8 bases and J lost 7; bases outside the gene matches: 7. The CDR3, as DNA: TGTGCCAGCCTAGACAGGGGATGGCAGCCCCAGCATTTT. Its protein is CASLDRGWQPQHF.

V usage is TRBV14 and J usage is TRBJ2-2; TRBD1 might be the D (6 bases). Trimming took off 1 base at V and 5 bases at J, with 11 bases between the two ends. The length of the CDR3 is 15 residues. Germline V CDR1 and CDR2: SGHDN, FVKESK. The CDR3 DNA follows: TGTGCCAGCAGCCAAGCACAGGGTCGGACCGGGGAGCTGTTTTTT. This translates into CASSQAQGRTGELFF.

The rearrangement links TRBV10-3 to TRBJ2-1; 7 bases map to TRBD2. With 6 bases clipped from V and 0 bases from J, the junction kept 11 bases outside the gene matches. In germline, CDR1 is ENHRY, CDR2 SYGVKD. This CDR3 comprises 17 residues. CDR3 protein: CAISLAVSSSSYNEQFF. Written as DNA, the CDR3 is TGTGCCATCAGCCTAGCGGTTTCTTCCAGCTCCTACAATGAGCAGTTCTTC.

The chain has TRBV19 and TRBJ2-1, with D unclear. The germline V gene encodes CDR1 LNHDA and CDR2 SQIVND (reference sequence). CDR3 length: 12 residues. V dropped 1 base and J dropped 4 bases, with 2 bases sitting between them. The CDR3 DNA reads as TGTGCCAGTAGTATAGCTTACAATGAGCAGTTCTTC. Translation gives CASSIAYNEQFF.

The gene calls are TRBV4-1 and TRBJ1-5; the D is unclear. Trimming took off 1 base at V and 2 bases at J, with 9 bases between the two ends. The V gene's germline CDR1 is MGHRA and CDR2 YSYEKL. The CDR3 contains 15 residues. CDR3 nucleotide sequence: TGCGCCAGCAGCCAAGTTGTGTTAGGCAATCAGCCCCAGCATTTT. Translating gives CASSQVVLGNQPQHF.

The genes are TRBV19 and TRBJ2-2; D is possibly TRBD1 (6 bases). Between the trimmed V and J ends, which lost 8 bases and 5 bases, there was a span of 18 bases. Looked up from germline, CDR1 is LNHDA and CDR2 is SQIVND (reference sequence). This CDR3 has 15 amino acids. The CDR3 reads CASATGIVRTGELFF. The CDR3 bases are TGTGCCAGTGCTACAGGGATTGTTCGGACCGGGGAGCTGTTTTTT. The full variable domain, with the rest looked up from reference TRBV19 and TRBJ2-2, is DGGITQSPKYLFRKEGQNVTLSCEQNLNHDAMYWYRQDPGQGLRLIYYSQIVNDFQKGDIAEGYSVSREKKESFPLTVTSAQKNPTAFYLCASATGIVRTGELFFGEGSRLTVL.

This clone was found once. V is TRBV27 and J is TRBJ2-1; 7 bases are shared with TRBD2. The CDR3 extends over 16 amino acids. Per the germline V gene, CDR1 is MNHEY and CDR2 is SMNVEV (reference sequence). Trimming at V came to 3 bases and at J to 4 bases, leaving 9 bases not matched to a gene. This CDR3 is CASSFQGDYQYNEQFF. CDR3 DNA sequence: TGTGCCAGCAGTTTTCAAGGGGACTACCAGTACAATGAGCAGTTCTTC.